This T cell receptor beta chain was captured by sequencing in a study of healthy donors' naive CD4 and CD8 T cells. TCR libraries were built from 500 to 600 ng of total RNA by linear amplification. TCRdb analysed the reads with MiXCR anew, one entry per CDR3 protein. The repertoire holds approximately 180,000 distinct CDR3 sequences, 65% to 75% seen once, with roughly 2.3% in the top ten. Germline CDR1 and CDR2: SGHAT and FQNNGV. This CDR3 spans 16 amino acids. After removal of 3 bases from V and 5 bases from J, the junction contained 9 bases not matched to a gene. The V and J genes are TRBV11-2 and TRBJ2-3, with TRBD2 matching over 9 bases. The sample taken for sequencing was naive CD4+ and CD8+ T cells sorted from blood, pooled from several donors. This receptor was obtained from a pool of human donors in good health; the sample pools cells from several healthy donors. CDR3 amino acids: CASSFPRAGGRDTQYF. DNA of the CDR3: TGTGCCAGCAGCTTCCCTCGAGCGGGGGGCAGAGATACGCAGTATTTT.